Listed below are T cell receptor beta chains from one sample, sequenced in a study of control samples from healthy donors and cancer patients. Method: immunoSEQ multiplex PCR; TCRdb's copy keeps in-frame clones and lacks some. The data hold 150,000 or so clones, with 80% to 95% observed a single time. The sequencing input was blood. The origin of the receptors is a man aged 18 to 35 in good health. Both conserved end residues are trimmed from each CDR3. A D gene is named only where the DNA matches it firmly. Clone size, where shown, is once, few, many, or a class for clones that have expanded.

>TRBV4-3|NA|NA|TRBJ1-4
ASSQGSGGGEKLF
>TRBV5-1|NA|NA|TRBJ2-5
ASSLVETQY
>TRBV7-7|NA|NA|TRBJ1-6
ASSFGEVCSYNSPLH
>TRBV4-1|NA|TRBD1|TRBJ1-2
ASSQVQGVGGYT
>TRBV13|NA|NA|TRBJ1-2
ASSLEGATNYGYT
>TRBV10-2|NA|NA|TRBJ2-3
ASSESYSGEGDTQY
>TRBV10-1|NA|NA|TRBJ2-2
ASRGDRNTGELF
>TRBV4-1|NA|NA|TRBJ2-3
ASSRLPSVTAVDTQY
>TRBV18|NA|TRBD2|TRBJ2-1
ASSPSSGRVQVYEQF
>TRBV5-1|NA|NA|TRBJ1-5
ASSLVAGDQPQH
>TRBV5-1|NA|NA|TRBJ2-7
ASSPPGTGEQY
>TRBV7-6|NA|TRBD2|TRBJ2-7
ASRAVAREGPYEQY
>TRBV24-1|once|NA|TRBJ2-5
ATSDTGIGVTETQY
>TRBV4-1|NA|TRBD2|TRBJ2-5
ASSQVRGSGETQY
>TRBV11-3|once|TRBD2|TRBJ2-2
ASSFGGVDTGELF
>TRBV6-5|NA|NA|TRBJ1-2
ASSYSSRPLYYGYT
>TRBV28|NA|TRBD2|TRBJ2-3
ASGGVTLSTDTQY
>TRBV5-6|once|NA|TRBJ2-7
ASSWGQVRGEQY
>TRBV3-1/TRBV3-2|NA|NA|TRBJ2-5
ASSHSDARQETQY
>TRBV6-4|NA|TRBD2|TRBJ2-1
ASRDASGEYNEQF
>TRBV5-6|NA|TRBD2|TRBJ2-4
ASSLWSGGPKNIQY
>TRBV5-4|NA|NA|TRBJ2-5
ASSPQPGEETQY
>TRBV4-1|NA|NA|TRBJ2-3
ASSLGQGRTDTQY
>TRBV28|NA|NA|TRBJ1-1
ASTEVGGRNTEAF
>TRBV2|NA|NA|TRBJ2-3
ASNRRRTQY
>TRBV16|NA|NA|TRBJ2-5
ASSQTGETQY
>TRBV3-1/TRBV3-2|NA|NA|TRBJ1-4
ASSQASEEKLF
>TRBV5-4|NA|NA|TRBJ2-3
ASRPVLVGTDTQY
>TRBV5-4|NA|NA|TRBJ2-7
AVAVGGWASYEQY
>TRBV12-3/TRBV12-4|NA|NA|TRBJ1-5
ASTPGPAQPQH
>TRBV19|NA|NA|TRBJ1-2
ASSIGPGPQAHGYT
>TRBV25-1|NA|TRBD1|TRBJ1-1
ASRTGGSEAF
>TRBV12-3/TRBV12-4|NA|NA|TRBJ1-1
ASLTGANTQAF
>TRBV10-3|few|TRBD1|TRBJ1-2
AISSDRNYGYT
>TRBV19|NA|TRBD2|TRBJ2-3
ASSYSGRTDTQY
>TRBV30|NA|TRBD1|TRBJ1-2
AWRADRDYGYT
>TRBV29-1|NA|NA|TRBJ2-3
SVVPTDTQY
>TRBV5-4|once|NA|TRBJ1-1
ASSSNPDLTEAF
>TRBV6-1|NA|NA|TRBJ2-5
ASSEPGAQETQY
>TRBV27|NA|NA|TRBJ1-1
ASSPSWGLTEAF
>TRBV10-1|NA|NA|TRBJ1-3
ASSRAGFPGGNTIY
>TRBV5-1|NA|NA|TRBJ2-2
ASSAQRRPGELF
>TRBV13|NA|TRBD1|TRBJ2-7
ASSSTGTGRHEQY
>TRBV24-1|once|NA|TRBJ2-1
ATSGTDSYNEQF
>TRBV7-9|few|NA|TRBJ1-5
ASSLEEGTQPQH
>TRBV5-4|NA|NA|TRBJ2-2
ASSFDSANTGELF
>TRBV28|NA|NA|TRBJ2-3
AVGTPSTDTQY
>TRBV6-1|NA|NA|TRBJ2-3
ASSEAEGTYTDTQY